The 20 T cell receptor beta chains presented below share a single source sample, sequenced in a study of vaccination effects on CD4 cells after COVID-19 (dated by TCRdb to between 2022 and 2023). The library was produced with the immunoSEQ multiplex PCR assay. Entries here come from immuneACCESS through TCRdb and include only in-frame sequences with V and J called. Some clones fail to appear in such tables; in the studies checked, an unresolved V gene covers under half of the shortfall, and the cause of the remainder is unknown. Across this sample there are some 30,000 clones, with approximately 64% seen only once. The ten largest clones add up to about 8.4% of the sample. Their antigens are not known. To identify antigen-specific CD4+ T cell clonotypes by their expansion, the ViraFEST assay first stimulated PBMC with viral peptide pools and then applied TCR sequencing. After less than 13 days of culture, CD4+ T cells were isolated with the EasySep CD4+ T cell isolation kit. Two doses of either the BNT162b2 or the mRNA-1273 mRNA SARS-CoV-2 vaccine were administered to participants.

This sample comprised CD4+ T cells from PBMCs cultured with SARS-CoV-2 spike peptides, obtained after COVID-19 vaccination. What this sample's cell subset or site label stands for: SARS-CoV-2 spike overlapping peptide pool stimulation. These receptors originate from a human donor who received a COVID-19 vaccine.

This clone has a handful of counts. The chain employs TRBV5-3 and TRBJ2-7; 7 nucleotides align to TRBD1. TRBV5-3 counts as an open reading frame of uncertain function. V was clipped by 0 bases and J by 2 bases; unmatched bases: 2. The CDR3 length is 14 residues. The CDR3 DNA follows: TGTGCCAGAAGCTTGGGGACAGGAGCCTACGAGCAGTACTTC. Protein product: CARSLGTGAYEQYF.

J is TRBJ2-5 and V is TRBV27, with 8 bases aligning to TRBD1. From germline, CDR1 is MNHEY and CDR2 SMNVEV (reference sequence). The V gene end was trimmed by 6 bases and the J gene end by 5 bases; junction bases not matched to a gene: 11. The CDR3 length is 15 residues. CDR3: CASSQPGQGSETQYF. CDR3 nucleotide sequence: TGTGCCAGCAGCCAACCCGGACAGGGAAGCGAGACCCAGTACTTC.

The chain uses TRBV18 and TRBJ1-1; 9 positions match TRBD1. The CDR3 is 14 amino acids. From germline, CDR1 is KGHSH and CDR2 LQKENI. J gave up 5 bases and V 5 bases, and 6 bases lay outside the gene matches. The CDR3 DNA follows: TGTGCCAGCTCAGGACAGGGGCAGGAGACTGAAGCTTTCTTT. Its translation: CASSGQGQETEAFF.

The chain carries TRBV30 and TRBJ1-6, with 8 bases fitting TRBD1. V lost 5 bases, J lost 10 bases, and 10 bases stayed unmatched. CDR3 length: 14 amino acids. The germline gives CDR1 GTSNPN, CDR2 SVGIG (reference sequence). The CDR3 loop is CAWSRTGLRSPLHF. The CDR3 DNA sequence: TGTGCCTGGTCACGGACAGGGCTTCGATCACCCCTCCACTTT.

The V call is TRBV18, the J call TRBJ1-1; the D is unclear. The CDR3 covers 13 residues. Deletions cut 2 bases from V and 6 bases from J, with 10 bases between. Looked up from germline, CDR1 is KGHSH and CDR2 is LQKENI. Here the CDR3 DNA reads TGTGCCAGCTCACCATCCGGGAGCGCTGAAGCTTTCTTT. This translates into CASSPSGSAEAFF. Together with reference TRBV18 and TRBJ1-1, the CDR3 gives the full variable domain: NAGVMQNPRHLVRRRGQEARLRCSPMKGHSHVYWYRQLPEEGLKFMVYLQKENIIDESGMPKERFSAEFPKEGPSILRIQQVVRGDSAAYFCASSPSGSAEAFFGQGTRLTVV.

This clone was picked up a small number of times. The CDR3 nucleotides read TGTGCCAGCAGTGAGGGACTAGCCACAGATACGCAGTATTTT. Its translation: CASSEGLATDTQYF. The genes are TRBV6-4 and TRBJ2-3; 9 bases agree with TRBD2. Germline V lookup: CDR1 MRHNA, CDR2 SNTAGT. This CDR3 has 14 residues. V lost 3 bases, J lost 2 bases, and 0 bases stayed unmatched.

CDR3 DNA sequence: TGTGCCAGCAGTGACTCGTACAGGGCTGATGAGCAGTTCTTC. This codes for CASSDSYRADEQFF. The rearrangement links TRBV6-4 to TRBJ2-1; tentatively, D is TRBD1 (6 bases). CDR1 is MRHNA and CDR2 is SNTAGT in the germline V gene. V dropped 0 bases and J dropped 8 bases, with 11 bases sitting between them. The CDR3 is made up of 14 amino acids.

This clone was recorded a few times. The chain employs TRBV5-1 and TRBJ2-2; 9 nucleotides match TRBD1. The CDR3 loop spans 16 amino acids. V gave up 4 bases and J gave up 7 bases; unmatched junction bases: 11. CDR1 is SGHRS, CDR2 YFSETQ, per germline. The CDR3 sequence: CASSDQPGTGNGELFF. CDR3 nucleotide sequence: TGCGCCAGCAGCGATCAACCCGGGACAGGGAACGGGGAGCTGTTTTTT.

The chain combines TRBV3-1 (or the pseudogene TRBV3-2) with TRBJ1-2; D uncertain. In germline, CDR1 is LGHDT, CDR2 YNNKEL (reference sequence). Trimming took 4 bases from V and 1 from J, leaving 7 bases between them. The CDR3 covers 13 residues. CDR3 sequence reads: CASSLSVNYGYTF. CDR3 nucleotides: TGTGCCAGCAGCCTCTCGGTTAACTATGGCTACACCTTC.

The V and J genes are TRBV5-1 and TRBJ2-5; D not resolved. The germline V gene has CDR1 SGHRS and CDR2 YFSETQ. V was cut by 2 bases and J by 4 bases, with 3 bases left in between. The CDR3 covers 11 residues. The CDR3 bases are TGCGCCAGCAGCTTCGCAGAGACCCAGTACTTC. Amino acids: CASSFAETQYF.

The chain is built from TRBV20-1 and TRBJ2-7; 9 bases match TRBD1. CDR1 and CDR2 (germline): DFQATT, SNEGSKA (reference sequence). The CDR3 is 11 residues long. Unmatched junction bases numbered 3, after V lost 6 bases and J lost 6 bases. The CDR3 nucleotides are TGCAGTGCCGGGACAGGGATCGAGCAGTACTTC. Protein: CSAGTGIEQYF.

The V and J genes are TRBV6-1 and TRBJ1-5, with 8 bases identical to TRBD1. With V trimmed by 0 bases and J by 7 bases, 2 bases remained unmatched. Germline CDR1 MNHNS, CDR2 SASEGT. The CDR3 runs 14 residues. The CDR3 here is CASSEADRGQPQHF. The CDR3 coding sequence is TGTGCCAGCAGTGAAGCCGACAGGGGCCAGCCCCAGCATTTT.

This rearrangement joins TRBV2 to TRBJ1-1; TRBD1 matches 10 bases. V gave up 4 bases and J gave up 3 bases; unmatched junction bases: 11. The CDR3 extends over 17 amino acids. Germline lookup yields CDR1 SNHLY and CDR2 FYNNEI. CDR3 region: CASSVPRQGAFYTEAFF. DNA of the CDR3: TGTGCCAGCAGTGTACCCCGACAGGGGGCGTTTTACACTGAAGCTTTCTTT.

The chain combines TRBV5-5 with TRBJ2-6, with 9 bases fitting TRBD1. The CDR3 runs to 16 residues. The germline CDR1 and CDR2 sequences are SGHKS and YYEKEE (reference sequence). Germline trimming cut 4 bases from V and 4 bases from J; bases unmatched to any gene: 6. CDR3 in DNA: TGTGCCAGCAGCCAACAGGGGGCGTACGGGGCCAACGTCCTGACTTTC. This gives the protein CASSQQGAYGANVLTF.

The rearrangement links TRBV29-1 to TRBJ1-1; 8 bases align to TRBD1. This CDR3 has 13 amino acids. V gave up 3 bases and J gave up 5 bases; unmatched junction bases: 5. The germline V gene has CDR1 SQVTM and CDR2 ANQGSEA. The CDR3 sequence: CSVEDRARTEAFF. The CDR3 region has the DNA TGCAGCGTTGAGGACAGGGCGAGGACTGAAGCTTTCTTT.

The J gene is TRBJ1-2, the V gene TRBV15; D remains unclear. The CDR3 contains 12 residues. Looked up from germline, CDR1 is LNHNV and CDR2 is YYDKDF (reference sequence). V lost 0 bases and J 7 bases, leaving 6 bases between the germline ends. This CDR3 reads CATSRDQGGYTF. Written as DNA, the CDR3 is TGTGCCACCAGCAGAGACCAAGGTGGCTACACCTTC.

The J gene is TRBJ1-2, the V gene TRBV4-1, with D possibly TRBD1 on 5 matching bases. Germline V gene sequence: CDR1 MGHRA, CDR2 YSYEKL. The CDR3 is 15 amino acids. V dropped 1 base and J dropped 0 bases, with 9 bases sitting between them. The CDR3 coding sequence is TGCGCCAGCAGCCAAGTAGCAGGGACTAACTATGGCTACACCTTC. Residues: CASSQVAGTNYGYTF.

J is TRBJ1-2 and V is TRBV5-6, with a possible D match to TRBD1 (6 bases). The CDR3 spans 16 residues. The V gene's germline CDR1 is SGHDT and CDR2 YYEEEE. V shed 4 bases and J shed 0 bases, with 16 bases lying between them. CDR3 residues: CASSPAGHGPNYGYTF. DNA for the CDR3: TGTGCCAGCAGCCCCGCGGGACACGGACCTAACTATGGCTACACCTTC.

The rearrangement uses TRBV2 and TRBJ1-2, with D possibly being TRBD1 (5 bases). The ends were cut back, 8 bases at V and 6 bases at J, with 13 bases in the middle. Germline CDR1 is SNHLY and CDR2 is FYNNEI. This CDR3 contains 12 residues. CDR3 DNA: TGTGCCAGCTTTATAAGGGACGATGGCTACACCTTC. This codes for CASFIRDDGYTF.

The CDR3 sequence: CASMGEEYQETQYF. DNA for the CDR3: TGTGCCAGCATGGGAGAAGAGTACCAAGAGACCCAGTACTTC. The rearrangement joins TRBV6-5 to TRBJ2-5; perhaps TRBD2 as D (5 bases). The CDR3 spans 14 residues. V was clipped by 7 bases and J by 0 bases, with 12 bases between them. From germline, CDR1 is MNHEY and CDR2 SVGAGI.